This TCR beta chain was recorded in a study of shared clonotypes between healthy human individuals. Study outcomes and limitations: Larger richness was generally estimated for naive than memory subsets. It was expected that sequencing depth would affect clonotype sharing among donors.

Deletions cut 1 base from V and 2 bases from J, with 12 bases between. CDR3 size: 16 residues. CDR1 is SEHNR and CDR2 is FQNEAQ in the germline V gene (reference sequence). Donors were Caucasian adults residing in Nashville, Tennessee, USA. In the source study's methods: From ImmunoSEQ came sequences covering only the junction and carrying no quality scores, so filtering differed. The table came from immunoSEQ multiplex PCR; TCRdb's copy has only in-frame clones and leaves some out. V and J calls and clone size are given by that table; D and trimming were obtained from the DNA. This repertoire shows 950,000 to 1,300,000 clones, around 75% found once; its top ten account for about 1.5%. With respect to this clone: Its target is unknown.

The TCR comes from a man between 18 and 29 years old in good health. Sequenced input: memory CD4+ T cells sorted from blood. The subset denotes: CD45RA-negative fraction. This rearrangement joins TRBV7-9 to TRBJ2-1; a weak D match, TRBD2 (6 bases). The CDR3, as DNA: TGTGCCAGCAGCTTAGGAGGGAGGATGGCCTACAATGAGCAGTTCTTC. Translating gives CASSLGGRMAYNEQFF.